The 12 T cell receptor beta chains below all came from one sample that was sequenced in a study of T cell changes during pregnancy in multiple sclerosis. Sequencing was performed with immunoSEQ multiplex PCR; in TCRdb, only in-frame clones are kept and a portion is missing. The data contain approximately 83,000 clones, roughly 91% of them singletons. Source: peripheral blood, taken in the first trimester of pregnancy. These receptors all come from a female donor with multiple sclerosis, enrolled in a pregnancy study.

The V call is TRBV2, the J call TRBJ2-3; a weak D match, TRBD2 (5 bases). CDR1 and CDR2 from the germline V gene are SNHLY and FYNNEI. The CDR3 extends over 16 amino acids. V was cut by 6 bases and J by 6 bases, with 22 bases left in between. CDR3 nucleotides: TGTGCCAGCAGGGCGGTGGACTTCGCCTCGACGGATACGCAGTATTTT. It encodes CASRAVDFASTDTQYF. The full variable domain, with the rest looked up from reference TRBV2 and TRBJ2-3, is EPEVTQTPSHQVTQMGQEVILRCVPISNHLYFYWYRQILGQKVEFLVSFYNNEISEKSEIFDDQFSVERPDGSNFTLKIRSTKLEDSAMYFCASRAVDFASTDTQYFGPGTRLTVL.

The chain joins TRBV6-5 to TRBJ1-3, with 10 bases aligning to TRBD1. With 0 bases clipped from V and 4 bases from J, the junction kept 3 bases outside the gene matches. The CDR3 consists of 16 residues. In germline, CDR1 is MNHEY, CDR2 SVGAGI. CDR3 coding DNA: TGTGCCAGCAGTTACTCGGGACAGGGGTTAGGAAACACCATATATTTT. As protein: CASSYSGQGLGNTIYF.

This clone is a singleton in its sample. The chain uses TRBV29-1 and TRBJ2-2, with 7 bases lining up with TRBD1. This CDR3 comprises 15 residues. Trimming cost V 2 bases and J 5 bases; bases outside gene matches: 8. Germline V gene sequence: CDR1 SQVTM, CDR2 ANQGSEA. The CDR3 coding sequence is TGCAGCGTTGAACGGGGCAAGACAGGGACCGGGGAGCTGTTTTTT. It codes for CSVERGKTGTGELFF.

This clone was recorded only once. The rearrangement uses TRBV11-2 and TRBJ2-7; D is possibly TRBD2 (5 bases). Germline CDR1 is SGHAT and CDR2 is FQNNGV. CDR3 length: 13 residues. V lost 5 bases, J lost 6 bases, and 14 bases lay in between. In DNA form, the CDR3 reads TGTGCCAGCAGCAAGTTAGAGGGTGGCGAGCAGTACTTC. This translates into CASSKLEGGEQYF. Variable domain in full (rest from reference TRBV11-2 and TRBJ2-7): EAGVAQSPRYKIIEKRQSVAFWCNPISGHATLYWYQQILGQGPKLLIQFQNNGVVDDSQLPKDRFSAERLKGVDSTLKIQPAKLEDSAVYLCASSKLEGGEQYFGPGTRLTVT.

V usage is TRBV2 and J usage is TRBJ1-1; no clear D gene. Germline CDR1 is SNHLY and CDR2 is FYNNEI. The CDR3 is 14 amino acids. V was shortened by 4 bases and J by 2 bases, with 11 bases between the two germline ends. This CDR3 is CASSGRRSNTEAFF. Written as DNA, the CDR3 is TGTGCCAGCAGTGGGCGACGGAGTAACACTGAAGCTTTCTTT.

The chain links TRBV25-1 to TRBJ1-5, with a possible D match to TRBD1 (5 bases). Trimming shortened V by 4 bases and J by 7 bases, and 14 bases separated the two germline ends. The germline gives CDR1 MGHDK, CDR2 SYGVNS. The CDR3 has 14 amino acids. The CDR3 sequence: CASSGEGRYQPQHF. The CDR3 DNA follows: TGTGCCAGCAGTGGGGAGGGACGGTACCAGCCCCAGCATTTT.

This chain joins TRBV7-8 and TRBJ1-6, with TRBD1 matching 8 bases. The germline gives CDR1 SGHVS, CDR2 FQNEAQ. The CDR3 contains 17 residues. V lost 5 bases to trimming and J lost 8 bases; unmatched junction nucleotides: 14. Written as DNA, the CDR3 is TGTGCCAGCAGCCCATCAGGCGCAGGGGGCGCGTATTCACCCCTCCACTTT. It specifies CASSPSGAGGAYSPLHF.

This clone has just a few counts. The chain recombines TRBV9 with TRBJ2-3; 9 bases align to TRBD2. The CDR3 consists of 15 residues. V dropped 5 bases and J dropped 3; count of bases not matched to a gene: 7. Germline V gene data show CDR1 as SGDLS and CDR2 as YYNGEE. In nucleotides, the CDR3 is TGTGCCAGCAGTCGCTCTAGCGGGGCGACAGATACGCAGTATTTT. It specifies CASSRSSGATDTQYF.

This rearrangement joins TRBV2 to TRBJ1-5; 10 bases map to TRBD1. The ends lost 6 bases at V and 7 bases at J; junction bases unmatched: 9. The length of the CDR3 is 15 residues. Germline V gene lookup returns CDR1 SNHLY and CDR2 FYNNEI. This CDR3 reads CASRPTGGESQPQHF. CDR3 coding DNA: TGTGCCAGCAGACCGACAGGGGGCGAAAGCCAGCCCCAGCATTTT.

This chain uses TRBV2 with TRBJ1-2; D is unclear. The CDR3 loop spans 14 amino acids. Germline V lookup: CDR1 SNHLY, CDR2 FYNNEI. Trimming removed 7 bases at V and 0 bases at J, with 12 bases between. This CDR3 is CASIGLRANYGYTF. The CDR3 coding sequence is TGTGCCAGCATCGGGTTACGGGCTAACTATGGCTACACCTTC.

The chain links TRBV4-1 to TRBJ2-2, with 7 positions matching TRBD1. CDR3 size: 16 residues. In germline, CDR1 is MGHRA, CDR2 YSYEKL. V shed 4 bases, J shed 3 bases, and the junction held 8 bases outside the gene matches. The CDR3 loop reads CASSPPRGLDTGELFF. CDR3 DNA: TGCGCCAGCAGCCCTCCGAGGGGGCTGGACACCGGGGAGCTGTTTTTT.

The genes are TRBV2 and TRBJ2-7, with D possibly being TRBD2 (5 bases). CDR3 size: 14 residues. Deletions cut 7 bases from V and 0 bases from J, with 13 bases between. Germline V gives CDR1 SNHLY, CDR2 FYNNEI. The CDR3 is CASNMDGVSYEQYF. CDR3 DNA: TGTGCCAGCAACATGGACGGGGTCTCCTACGAGCAGTACTTC.